The present T cell receptor beta chain was sequenced within a study of identical twins. Every donor was a healthy Caucasian. MiXCR was run by TCRdb on the 5' RACE reads, yielding one entry per CDR3 protein. In the table there are about 470,000 distinct CDR3 sequences, 20% to 25% of which are singletons. This CDR3 has 14 amino acids. CDR1 and CDR2 (germline): SGHTA, FQGNSA. V dropped 1 base and J dropped 7 bases, with 11 bases sitting between them. This clonotype was counted a few times. In addition, the sample was reused for a study of T cells expressing NK-cell markers. That investigation notes: No clear determination of HCMV specificity was made for expanded NKG2C+ T cell clones.

V usage is TRBV7-2 and J usage is TRBJ2-4; D perhaps matches TRBD2 (5 bases). Sample: CD4+ T cells sorted from blood. The receptor comes from a woman aged 18-35 years in good health. In DNA form, the CDR3 reads TGTGCCAGCAGCTTAGTGGGAGTTAGGAACATTCAGTACTTC. Protein sequence: CASSLVGVRNIQYF.